The entry below gives a single T cell receptor beta chain sequence along with its context. What it binds is not known. The source of the sample is a study of blood T cells in healthy people across ages. Study results and limitations: It was not known whether donors were CMV positive (a possible confounder of expanded clonotype changes).

Alongside a J-beta primer mix, a sample-barcoded 5' primer served in a second PCR lasting about 7 to 11 cycles. The template-switch adaptor was a 5' adaptor with 12 random nucleotides. It tagged each cDNA molecule. TCRdb used MiXCR to reprocess the 5' RACE reads, holding one entry per CDR3 protein. The repertoire holds roughly 1,500,000 distinct CDR3 sequences, with roughly 45% as singletons. Germline assignment: CDR1 SEHNR and CDR2 FQNEAQ (reference sequence). The CDR3 runs 13 residues. Deletions cut 5 bases from V and 5 bases from J, with 12 bases between. The sample taken for sequencing was blood. The receptor was isolated from a woman aged 18-29 years in good health. This sequence joins TRBV7-9 and TRBJ1-2; no firm D call. The CDR3 region is CASSQAIRYGYTF. The CDR3 coding sequence is TGTGCCAGCAGCCAAGCGATTAGGTATGGCTACACCTTC. Looking up the rest from reference TRBV7-9 and TRBJ1-2 gives the full variable domain: DTGVSQNPRHKITKRGQNVTFRCDPISEHNRLYWYRQTLGQGPEFLTYFQNEAQLEKSRLLSDRFSAERPKGSFSTLEIQRTEQGDSAMYLCASSQAIRYGYTFGSGTRLTVV.